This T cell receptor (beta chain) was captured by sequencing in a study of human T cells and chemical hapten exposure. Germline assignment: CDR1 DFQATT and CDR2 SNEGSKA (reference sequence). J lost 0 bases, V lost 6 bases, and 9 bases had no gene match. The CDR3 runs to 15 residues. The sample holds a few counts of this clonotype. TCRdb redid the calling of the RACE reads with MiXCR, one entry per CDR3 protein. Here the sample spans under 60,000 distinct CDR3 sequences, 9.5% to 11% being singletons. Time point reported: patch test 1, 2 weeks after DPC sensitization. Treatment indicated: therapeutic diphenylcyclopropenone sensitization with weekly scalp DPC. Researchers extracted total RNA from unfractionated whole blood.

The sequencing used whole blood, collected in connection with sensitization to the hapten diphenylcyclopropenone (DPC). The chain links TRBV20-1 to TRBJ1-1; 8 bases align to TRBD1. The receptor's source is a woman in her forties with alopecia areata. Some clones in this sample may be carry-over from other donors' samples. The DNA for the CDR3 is TGCAGTGCCCCGAGGACAGGGTGGGTGAACACTGAAGCTTTCTTT. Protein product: CSAPRTGWVNTEAFF.